Shown below are 25 T cell receptor beta chains from a single sample sequenced in a study of graft-versus-host responses after intestinal transplantation (dated by TCRdb to the early 2020s). The intended sense of this specimen's time point label: cells obtained before transplantation from donor or recipient. Their antigen targets remain unknown. Library construction relied on the immunoSEQ multiplex PCR assay. As stored in TCRdb, this immuneACCESS dataset retains in-frame rearrangements with V and J assigned. A fraction of the clones does not appear; measured against another copy, unresolved V genes explain less than half of the discrepancy, and the remainder lacks a known reason. The sample table shows around 110,000 clones, and 85% to 95% are seen once. Under 0.3% of the sample is in the top ten clones. Specimen: unstimulated CD4+ T cells sorted from spleen or lymph node cells, collected before transplant. The receptors originated from a human donor who was the organ donor for an intestinal transplant.

The rearrangement joins TRBV7-2 to TRBJ2-7; 8 nucleotides align to TRBD1. The CDR3 totals 14 residues. The germline V gene has CDR1 SGHTA and CDR2 FQGNSA. Trimming at V came to 3 bases and at J to 5 bases, leaving 6 bases not matched to a gene. Written as DNA, the CDR3 is TGTGCCAGCAGCTTTAGTTCAGGGGGCAACGAGCAGTACTTC. It yields the protein CASSFSSGGNEQYF.

This chain connects TRBV6-6 to TRBJ2-5; the D gene could be TRBD1 or TRBD2 (5 bases each). Trimming took off 3 bases at V and 11 bases at J, with 19 bases between the two ends. CDR1 is MNHNY and CDR2 is SVGAGI in the germline V gene (reference sequence). The CDR3 is made up of 14 amino acids. The chain's CDR3 is CASSYSAGTPEQYF. The CDR3 nucleotides read TGTGCCAGCAGTTATTCGGCCGGGACCCCAGAACAGTACTTC.

Concerning this clone itself: This sample also contains other DNA sequences that code for the same CDR3. V and J are TRBV6-5 and TRBJ2-1; 7 nucleotides match TRBD2. This CDR3 is built from 14 residues. CDR1 and CDR2 (germline): MNHEY, SVGAGI. J was trimmed by 2 bases and V by 5 bases; bases with no gene match: 3. CDR3 nucleotides: TGTGCCAGCAGTCAGCGGGGAACCTACAATGAGCAGTTCTTC. Residues: CASSQRGTYNEQFF.

The chain combines TRBV28 with TRBJ1-5; 11 bases align to TRBD1. This CDR3 spans 17 amino acids. The germline V gene has CDR1 MDHEN and CDR2 SYDVKM. J was trimmed by 4 bases and V by 6 bases; bases with no gene match: 11. CDR3 bases: TGTGCCAGCAGAAACTCGGACAGGGGGCGGCATAATCAGCCCCAGCATTTT. Protein sequence: CASRNSDRGRHNQPQHF.

V usage is TRBV4-1 and J usage is TRBJ2-7, with a weak D call TRBD2 (6 bases). Germline CDR1 is MGHRA and CDR2 is YSYEKL. V was trimmed by 3 bases and J by 5 bases, leaving 14 bases between them. The CDR3 loop spans 14 amino acids. The CDR3 here is CASSQGGPRDEQYF. CDR3 DNA: TGCGCCAGCAGCCAGGGGGGACCCCGCGACGAGCAGTACTTC.

The chain uses TRBV5-1 and TRBJ1-2; D might be TRBD1 (5 bases). There are 15 residues in the CDR3. The germline V and J ends were trimmed by 4 bases and 8 bases, with 21 bases remaining between them. Germline V gives CDR1 SGHRS, CDR2 YFSETQ. Here the CDR3 reads CASSPDIASTVGYTF. CDR3 nucleotides: TGCGCCAGCAGCCCGGACATCGCATCTACTGTCGGCTACACCTTC.

The gene calls are TRBV18 and TRBJ1-2; 7 bases fit TRBD1. J gave up 3 bases and V 3 bases, and 1 base lay outside the gene matches. Germline V lookup: CDR1 KGHSH, CDR2 LQKENI. This CDR3 region has 13 residues. CDR3 amino acids: CASSPDRDYGYTF. The DNA for the CDR3 is TGTGCCAGCTCACCTGACAGGGACTATGGCTACACCTTC.

V is TRBV6-5 and J is TRBJ2-5; D may be TRBD1 (6 bases). Germline V gene sequence: CDR1 MNHEY, CDR2 SVGAGI. V gave up 6 bases and J gave up 3 bases, with 8 bases separating them. This CDR3 spans 12 amino acids. As DNA, the CDR3 is TGTGCCAGCAGCCGGGACAAAGAGACCCAGTACTTC. This gives the protein CASSRDKETQYF.

The chain combines TRBV6-1 with TRBJ2-1; 13 bases map to TRBD2. The CDR3 totals 15 residues. Trimming took 5 bases from V and 5 from J; bases not matched to a gene: 3. The germline CDR1 and CDR2 sequences are MNHNS and SASEGT. In nucleotides, the CDR3 is TGTGCCAGCAGTTCACTAGCGGGAGGGCACAATGAGCAGTTCTTC. It encodes CASSSLAGGHNEQFF.

The J gene is TRBJ1-2, the V gene TRBV5-5; TRBD1 agrees at 7 bases. The CDR3 has 13 amino acids. Trimming took 0 bases from V and 8 from J; bases not matched to a gene: 4. Germline V gene data show CDR1 as SGHKS and CDR2 as YYEKEE (reference sequence). Here the CDR3 DNA reads TGTGCCAGCAGCTTGGACCAGGGGGAAGGCTACACCTTC. It specifies CASSLDQGEGYTF. Full variable domain (rest looked up from reference TRBV5-5 and TRBJ1-2): DAGVTQSPTHLIKTRGQQVTLRCSPISGHKSVSWYQQVLGQGPQFIFQYYEKEERGRGNFPDRFSARQFPNYSSELNVNALLLGDSALYLCASSLDQGEGYTFGSGTRLTVV.

The J gene is TRBJ1-5, the V gene TRBV28; D not certain. The germline CDR1 and CDR2 sequences are MDHEN and SYDVKM. V was pared by 7 bases and J by 3 bases, with 16 bases between. The CDR3 totals 15 residues. The chain's CDR3 is CASTSLGSINQPQHF. The CDR3 nucleotides read TGTGCCAGCACCTCCCTTGGCAGCATCAATCAGCCCCAGCATTTT.

This chain joins TRBV20-1 and TRBJ2-3; TRBD2 aligns across 7 bases. From germline, CDR1 is DFQATT and CDR2 SNEGSKA (reference sequence). The CDR3 runs 11 residues. The CDR3 here is CMAGGTDTQYF. The CDR3 DNA sequence: TGCATGGCGGGGGGCACAGATACGCAGTATTTT.

The V gene is TRBV18, the J gene TRBJ2-3, with a weak D call TRBD1 (5 bases). Germline CDR1 is KGHSH and CDR2 is LQKENI. The CDR3 length is 15 residues. V was shortened by 3 bases and J by 4 bases, with 14 bases between the two germline ends. CDR3 DNA: TGTGCCAGCTCACCGAAAGTCTCACAGGCAGATACGCAGTATTTT. The encoded protein is CASSPKVSQADTQYF.

The rearrangement links TRBV4-2 to TRBJ2-3, with TRBD2 matching 7 bases. The CDR3 has 13 residues. V lost 4 bases, J lost 6 bases, and 4 bases stayed unmatched. Looked up from germline, CDR1 is LGHNA and CDR2 is YNFKEQ. The CDR3 here is CASSPLRGDTQYF. Written as DNA, the CDR3 is TGTGCCAGCAGCCCGCTGCGGGGGGATACGCAGTATTTT.

V usage is TRBV7-2 and J usage is TRBJ1-1; D is perhaps TRBD1 (6 bases). CDR1 is SGHTA, CDR2 FQGNSA, per germline. Trimming shortened V by 2 bases and J by 4 bases, and 8 bases separated the two germline ends. CDR3 length equals 13 residues. CDR3 in amino acids: CASSLSRGTEAFF. CDR3 DNA sequence: TGTGCCAGCAGCTTAAGCAGGGGCACTGAAGCTTTCTTT.

The V and J genes are TRBV27 and TRBJ2-5; D remains unclear. Germline V gene sequence: CDR1 MNHEY, CDR2 SMNVEV (reference sequence). This CDR3 has 13 residues. Trimming removed 2 bases from V and 7 bases from J, with 11 bases in between. CDR3 residues: CASSLVLGGTQYF. The CDR3 DNA is TGTGCCAGCAGTTTAGTGTTGGGCGGGACCCAGTACTTC.

CDR3 nucleotide sequence: TGTGCCAGCAGCTTGGACAGGGGGAATGATGGCTACACCTTC. As protein: CASSLDRGNDGYTF. The chain couples TRBV7-9 to TRBJ1-2, with 10 positions matching TRBD1. V shed 3 bases and J 6 bases; nucleotides not matched to a gene: 4. Germline loops: CDR1 SEHNR, CDR2 FQNEAQ (reference sequence). The CDR3 covers 14 residues.

The chain recombines TRBV5-6 with TRBJ2-1; 9 bases fit TRBD2. Germline CDR1 and CDR2: SGHDT and YYEEEE. The CDR3 totals 15 residues. The ends lost 0 bases at V and 9 bases at J; junction bases unmatched: 7. In DNA form, the CDR3 reads TGTGCCAGCAGCTTGGGAGGGACTAGCATCGGTGAGCAGTTCTTC. This translates into CASSLGGTSIGEQFF.

This chain joins TRBV5-4 and TRBJ1-1, with 7 nucleotides matching TRBD1. The CDR3 spans 15 residues. CDR1 is SGHNT, CDR2 YYREEE, per germline (reference sequence). The V gene end was trimmed by 4 bases and the J gene end by 0 bases; junction bases not matched to a gene: 6. CDR3 sequence: CASSGDRQMNTEAFF. The CDR3 DNA is TGTGCCAGCAGCGGGGACAGACAGATGAACACTGAAGCTTTCTTT.

The genes are TRBV5-1 and TRBJ2-1, with D possibly being TRBD2 (6 bases). V dropped 5 bases and J dropped 3 bases, with 12 bases sitting between them. This CDR3 has 14 amino acids. Germline CDR1 is SGHRS and CDR2 is YFSETQ. The CDR3 sequence is CASSFPGLYNEQFF. The CDR3 bases are TGCGCCAGCAGTTTCCCGGGACTCTACAATGAGCAGTTCTTC.

The V call is TRBV30, the J call TRBJ2-7, with D maybe TRBD2 (5 bases). The CDR3 totals 13 residues. Trimming stripped 0 bases from V and 5 bases from J, with 11 bases between. Germline V gene lookup returns CDR1 GTSNPN and CDR2 SVGIG (reference sequence). The CDR3 DNA is TGTGCCTGGAGTGTACGGCTCGGGGACGAGCAGTACTTC. Translation gives CAWSVRLGDEQYF. The full variable domain, its missing parts supplied by reference TRBV30 and TRBJ2-7, is SQTIHQWPATLVQPVGSPLSLECTVEGTSNPNLYWYRQAAGRGLQLLFYSVGIGQISSEVPQNLSASRPQDRQFILSSKKLLLSDSGFYLCAWSVRLGDEQYFGPGTRLTVT.

J is TRBJ2-3 and V is TRBV27, with D perhaps matching TRBD2 (6 bases). The CDR3 runs 14 residues. The V end was cut by 6 bases, the J end by 3 bases, with 13 bases between. Germline V gives CDR1 MNHEY, CDR2 SMNVEV (reference sequence). The CDR3 nucleotides are TGTGCCAGCAGGGAGGGGCTCGGGACAGATACGCAGTATTTT. Translating gives CASREGLGTDTQYF.

The count of this clone is one. A read error may produce the germline difference seen at one junction end. The chain employs TRBV4-1 and TRBJ2-1; TRBD1 is a possible D gene (6 bases). CDR3 length: 14 amino acids. Germline values: CDR1 MGHRA, CDR2 YSYEKL. The CDR3 here is CASSHPQGNNGQFF. CDR3 sequence (DNA): TGCGCCAGCAGCCATCCGCAGGGGAACAATGGGCAGTTCTTC.

This rearrangement joins TRBV19 to TRBJ1-2; 9 bases line up with TRBD1. The CDR3 is 15 residues long. Germline CDR1 reads LNHDA; CDR2 reads SQIVND (reference sequence). V was pared by 4 bases and J by 4 bases, with 7 bases of the junction left unmatched. This CDR3 reads CASSTTGGQGYGYTF. DNA of the CDR3: TGTGCCAGTAGTACTACAGGGGGCCAAGGCTATGGCTACACCTTC.

The V gene is TRBV4-2, the J gene TRBJ1-5; TRBD1 might be the D (6 bases). This CDR3 is built from 16 residues. Germline V gene lookup returns CDR1 LGHNA and CDR2 YNFKEQ. V was cut by 0 bases and J by 5 bases, with 14 bases left in between. The CDR3 here is CASSQDRGGPDQPQHF. As DNA, the CDR3 is TGTGCCAGCAGCCAAGACAGGGGAGGACCTGATCAGCCCCAGCATTTT.